This entry lists 16 T cell receptor beta chains sequenced from one sample in a study of T cells expressing NK-cell markers. Using the 5' RACE reads, TCRdb records one entry per CDR3 protein without DNA. The listing contains a few hundred thousand distinct CDR3 sequences. The sequencing sample was made of blood T cells: a sorted CD56 or NKG2C T cell subset, CD4+ or CD8+ T cells, or bulk PBMC T cells (not recorded which). All receptors derive from a man aged 18 to 70 in good health.

This chain joins TRBV5-4 and TRBJ1-2; the TCRdb call, TRBD1, lacks DNA for checking. In germline, CDR1 is SGHNT, CDR2 YYREEE (reference sequence). This CDR3 comprises 14 residues. CDR3 sequence reads: CASTLDLGTYGYTF.

The chain links TRBV12-3 or TRBV12-4 to TRBJ1-4; with no DNA, the TCRdb D assignment of TRBD1 cannot be verified. CDR3 length: 14 amino acids. The CDR3 region is CASSLRLGEEKLFF.

The V and J genes are TRBV6-6 and TRBJ2-7; the D call of TRBD1 rests on TCRdb alone, since no DNA is present to check it. The CDR3 is 12 residues long. Germline assignment: CDR1 MNHNY and CDR2 SVGAGI (reference sequence). CDR3 amino acids: CASRDTDYEQYF.

The chain carries TRBV5-6 and TRBJ1-2. The length of the CDR3 is 18 residues. CDR1 SGHDT and CDR2 YYEEEE come from the germline V gene. CDR3: CASSPALQAFYLNYGYTF.

The chain recombines TRBV11-1 with TRBJ2-1; TCRdb lists TRBD1, though no DNA is available to test this call. Germline V gene lookup returns CDR1 SGHAT and CDR2 FQDESV (reference sequence). The CDR3 contains 13 residues. The CDR3 loop reads CASSLTDNNEQFF.

V and J are TRBV30 and TRBJ2-1; TCRdb picks TRBD1, but there is no DNA to check that call. This CDR3 spans 15 amino acids. Germline lookup yields CDR1 GTSNPN and CDR2 SVGIG (reference sequence). CDR3 region: CAWSVGESSYNEQFF.

This chain's CDR3 is CASSQISHSPLHF. The rearrangement uses TRBV14 and TRBJ1-6. This CDR3 comprises 13 residues. Looked up from germline, CDR1 is SGHDN and CDR2 is FVKESK.

The chain combines TRBV12-3 or TRBV12-4 with TRBJ1-4; lacking DNA, the TRBD1 call made by TCRdb goes unchecked. This CDR3 is built from 14 residues. CDR3 region: CASSRDRGREKLFF.

The chain links TRBV2 to TRBJ2-3; TCRdb proposes TRBD1, but this gene call is untestable without DNA. The CDR3 loop spans 15 amino acids. CDR1 SNHLY and CDR2 FYNNEI come from the germline V gene. Here the CDR3 reads CASSEGTPGTNTQYF.

V gene TRBV6-5 combines with J gene TRBJ1-4. The length of the CDR3 is 16 residues. CDR1 is MNHEY, CDR2 SVGAGI, per germline. CDR3 sequence reads: CASSYFRPRANEKLFF.

The rearrangement joins TRBV5-1 to TRBJ2-7; the TRBD1 assignment by TCRdb is unverifiable without DNA. This CDR3 is 17 amino acids long. CDR1 is SGHRS and CDR2 is YFSETQ in the germline V gene. The CDR3 loop reads CASSYYPGQFISYEQYF.

CDR3: CASSQPGQGASYEQYF. The chain combines TRBV27 with TRBJ2-7; TCRdb gives TRBD1 as the D gene, but with no DNA this cannot be confirmed. Germline V gene sequence: CDR1 MNHEY, CDR2 SMNVEV (reference sequence). The CDR3 is 16 residues long.

The chain joins TRBV7-9 to TRBJ1-1. CDR1 is SEHNR and CDR2 is FQNEAQ in the germline V gene (reference sequence). The CDR3 is 15 residues long. CDR3 loop: CASSLLVLMNTEAFF.

The chain uses TRBV9 and TRBJ2-5; without DNA, the TCRdb call of TRBD1 cannot be checked. There are 13 residues in the CDR3. Germline-derived CDR1 and CDR2 are SGDLS and YYNGEE. The CDR3 reads CASSVGGWETQYF.

The rearrangement uses TRBV30 and TRBJ1-1. Germline V gene lookup returns CDR1 GTSNPN and CDR2 SVGIG (reference sequence). This CDR3 region has 13 residues. CDR3 protein: CAWRGRRLVEAFF. Complete variable domain (other parts from reference TRBV30 and TRBJ1-1): SQTIHQWPATLVQPVGSPLSLECTVEGTSNPNLYWYRQAAGRGLQLLFYSVGIGQISSEVPQNLSASRPQDRQFILSSKKLLLSDSGFYLCAWRGRRLVEAFFGQGTRLTVV.

The chain carries TRBV7-8 and TRBJ2-1; TCRdb's D call, TRBD1, is unchecked because there is no DNA. Germline V gives CDR1 SGHVS, CDR2 FQNEAQ. The CDR3 is 13 residues long. The CDR3 loop is CASSFLQGIGQFF.